What follows are 30 T cell receptor beta chains derived from one specimen sequenced in a study of early T cells in non-severe SARS-CoV-2 infection. TCRdb processed the 5' RACE reads anew with MiXCR; each CDR3 protein has one entry. Of tens of thousands of distinct CDR3 sequences listed, around 15% were seen once; the top ten hold about 10%. Sequencing used whole blood. These receptor sequences come from an adult who was a healthcare worker with PCR-confirmed SARS-CoV-2 infection or an uninfected control (not recorded which).

The table lists this clonotype with a few counts. This chain links TRBV5-1 with TRBJ2-1, with TRBD2 identical over 13 bases. The CDR3 sequence is 16 residues long. After removal of 4 bases from V and 4 bases from J, the junction contained 5 bases not matched to a gene. CDR1 and CDR2 from the germline V gene are SGHRS and YFSETQ. CDR3 nucleotides: TGCGCCAGCAGCCCGGAACTAGCGGGGGGGTACAATGAGCAGTTCTTC. Residues: CASSPELAGGYNEQFF. Drawing the rest from reference TRBV5-1 and TRBJ2-1, the complete variable domain is KAGVTQTPRYLIKTRGQQVTLSCSPISGHRSVSWYQQTPGQGLQFLFEYFSETQRNKGNFPGRFSGRQFSNSRSEMNVSTLELGDSALYLCASSPELAGGYNEQFFGPGTRLTVL.

This clonotype has only a few counts. The chain recombines TRBV9 with TRBJ2-5; no clear D gene. This CDR3 is built from 13 residues. Germline CDR1 SGDLS, CDR2 YYNGEE. V dropped 2 bases and J dropped 4 bases, with 9 bases sitting between them. CDR3 in amino acids: CASSVHGGETQYF. CDR3 nucleotide sequence: TGTGCCAGCAGCGTCCACGGCGGAGAGACCCAGTACTTC.

The chain is built from TRBV28 and TRBJ2-5; weak D call: TRBD2 (5 bases). The germline gives CDR1 MDHEN, CDR2 SYDVKM. The V end was cut by 6 bases, the J end by 4 bases, with 18 bases between. The CDR3 has 15 amino acids. In DNA form, the CDR3 reads TGTGCCAGCAGCCCTTCTTATGGAGGCGGAGAGACCCAGTACTTC. Residues: CASSPSYGGGETQYF.

This chain links TRBV6-5 with TRBJ2-7, with 8 positions matching TRBD1. The V gene end was trimmed by 5 bases and the J gene end by 2 bases; junction bases not matched to a gene: 5. In germline, CDR1 is MNHEY, CDR2 SVGAGI. There are 14 residues in the CDR3. CDR3 sequence: CASSPRGQAYEQYF. CDR3 DNA sequence: TGTGCCAGCAGTCCCCGGGGACAGGCCTACGAGCAGTACTTC.

The chain joins TRBV21-1 to TRBJ1-2; the table's D call, TRBD1, was not checked against the DNA. TRBV21-1 is an annotated pseudogene. CDR3 length equals 15 residues. The DNA of the CDR3 is TGTGCCAGCACCCGAGGACAGGGGCATGACTATGGCTACACCTTC. It encodes CASTRGQGHDYGYTF.

The chain links TRBV29-1 to TRBJ2-2; D gene unclear. V lost 4 bases, J lost 6 bases, and 6 bases lay in between. The germline CDR1 and CDR2 sequences are SQVTM and ANQGSEA. There are 11 residues in the CDR3. This CDR3 reads CSVGISGELFF. CDR3 in DNA: TGCAGCGTTGGGATTTCCGGGGAGCTGTTTTTT.

This clonotype occurred many times. V and J are TRBV11-2 and TRBJ2-2; TRBD1 matches 12 bases. CDR1 SGHAT and CDR2 FQNNGV come from the germline V gene. The CDR3 is 16 residues long. J lost 6 bases, V lost 4 bases, and 6 bases had no gene match. For the CDR3, the DNA is TGTGCCAGCAGCTCATCAGGGACAGGGGGCTCCGGGGAGCTGTTTTTT. Translation gives CASSSSGTGGSGELFF.

This clonotype was seen many times. This sequence joins TRBV6-1 and TRBJ2-7; a possible D gene is TRBD1 (6 bases). Between the trimmed V and J ends, which lost 6 bases and 3 bases, there was a span of 18 bases. CDR1 is MNHNS and CDR2 is SASEGT in the germline V gene. CDR3 length: 15 residues. This CDR3 is CASRERQEGRYEQYF. DNA of the CDR3: TGTGCCAGCAGAGAGCGACAGGAAGGTCGCTACGAGCAGTACTTC.

V and J are TRBV4-1 and TRBJ1-1; possible D gene TRBD1, 5 bases. With 0 bases removed from V and 5 bases from J, the gap between germline ends came to 10 bases. The CDR3 contains 14 residues. Germline loops: CDR1 MGHRA, CDR2 YSYEKL. The CDR3 protein is CASSQDAGLTEAFF. For the CDR3, the DNA is TGCGCCAGCAGCCAAGATGCGGGACTAACTGAAGCTTTCTTT.

The genes are TRBV29-1 and TRBJ2-7; D assignment may be TRBD1 or TRBD2 (6 bases each). Germline V gene data show CDR1 as SQVTM and CDR2 as ANQGSEA. The V gene lost 6 bases and the J gene lost 6 bases, with 18 bases spanning the gap. CDR3 length: 13 residues. The chain's CDR3 is CSVAHPGGVEQYF. In DNA, the CDR3 is TGCAGCGTCGCCCACCCCGGGGGCGTCGAGCAGTACTTC.

This clonotype was seen more than once but under ten times. The J gene is TRBJ1-2, the V gene TRBV20-1; 8 bases match TRBD1. Germline-derived CDR1 and CDR2 are DFQATT and SNEGSKA (reference sequence). V lost 7 bases and J lost 8; bases outside the gene matches: 9. The CDR3 sequence is 12 residues long. The CDR3 nucleotides read TGCAGTGTGGCAGGGGGCTTGAGAGGCTACACCTTC. Its protein is CSVAGGLRGYTF.

The V gene is TRBV20-1, the J gene TRBJ1-6; 9 bases align to TRBD1. Losses at the gene ends were 3 bases for V and 1 base for J; bases not matched to a gene: 1. The CDR3 is 15 residues long. Germline V gives CDR1 DFQATT, CDR2 SNEGSKA (reference sequence). This CDR3 reads CSARDRGSYNSPLHF. CDR3 nucleotide sequence: TGCAGTGCTAGGGACAGGGGATCCTATAATTCACCCCTCCACTTT.

The chain employs TRBV4-1 and TRBJ2-3; D is possibly TRBD1 (5 bases). Germline V CDR1 and CDR2: MGHRA, YSYEKL. This CDR3 has 17 amino acids. V lost 2 bases, J lost 2 bases, and 17 bases lay in between. For the CDR3, the DNA is TGCGCCAGCAGCCAAACGAGGAACAAGGGGCTCACAGATACGCAGTATTTT. It specifies CASSQTRNKGLTDTQYF.

In this sample, this clonotype turned up a few times. The V and J genes are TRBV11-1 and TRBJ2-7; possibly TRBD1 for D (6 bases). The CDR3 is made up of 11 amino acids. Germline V gene sequence: CDR1 SGHAT, CDR2 FQDESV (reference sequence). Trimming pared 7 bases from V and 5 bases from J, leaving 9 bases between. The DNA of the CDR3 is TGTGCCAGCAAACAGGGCCACGAGCAGTACTTC. Its protein product is CASKQGHEQYF.

The chain couples TRBV20-1 to TRBJ2-3; D perhaps matches TRBD2 (6 bases). Trimming left V 2 bases short and J 1 base short, with 10 bases between. This CDR3 region has 14 residues. CDR1 is DFQATT and CDR2 is SNEGSKA in the germline V gene (reference sequence). The CDR3 DNA reads TGCAGTGCTAGATGGGTAGCGGGCACAGATACGCAGTATTTT. It specifies CSARWVAGTDTQYF.

This clonotype was seen ten or more times. The chain has TRBV29-1 and TRBJ1-5; 9 bases fit TRBD1. Trimming cost V 6 bases and J 5 bases; bases outside gene matches: 5. CDR3 length equals 13 residues. CDR1 is SQVTM and CDR2 is ANQGSEA in the germline V gene. The CDR3 nucleotides are TGCAGCGTGGGGCGGGACAGGGATCAGCCCCAGCATTTT. Amino acids: CSVGRDRDQPQHF.

The rearrangement links TRBV28 to TRBJ1-2; D is uncertain. The CDR3 runs 16 residues. Germline lookup yields CDR1 MDHEN and CDR2 SYDVKM. V lost 5 bases and J 2 bases, leaving 18 bases between the germline ends. The CDR3: CASSTAHGRTNYGYTF. The CDR3, as DNA: TGTGCCAGCAGTACCGCCCATGGCAGGACCAACTATGGCTACACCTTC.

The V call is TRBV7-6, the J call TRBJ2-2, with D maybe TRBD2 (5 bases). Trimming pared 2 bases from V and 1 base from J, leaving 11 bases between. There are 16 residues in the CDR3. From germline, CDR1 is SGHVS and CDR2 FNYEAQ. DNA of the CDR3: TGTGCCAGCAGCTTACTCGGACTCGAGAACACCGGGGAGCTGTTTTTT. Protein sequence: CASSLLGLENTGELFF.

The rearrangement joins TRBV6-2 or TRBV6-3 to TRBJ1-2; D perhaps matches TRBD1 (5 bases). Germline CDR1 MNHEY, CDR2 SVGEGT. This CDR3 spans 14 amino acids. Between the trimmed V and J ends, which lost 3 bases and 2 bases, there was a span of 10 bases. The chain's CDR3 is CASSYRGINYGYTF. For the CDR3, the DNA is TGTGCCAGCAGTTATAGGGGCATCAACTATGGCTACACCTTC.

The CDR3 DNA follows: TGTGCCAGCAGCTTCGGGACTAGCGGGCACCGGGCCAACGTCCTGACTTTC. It translates to CASSFGTSGHRANVLTF. V and J are TRBV11-2 and TRBJ2-6, with 12 bases matching TRBD2. The ends lost 3 bases at V and 5 bases at J; junction bases unmatched: 5. Germline V lookup: CDR1 SGHAT, CDR2 FQNNGV. CDR3 length: 17 amino acids.

The CDR3 DNA sequence: TGTGCCAGCAGCCATCGACGGGGGACCCGCCTAGATGGCTACACCTTC. Translation gives CASSHRRGTRLDGYTF. V and J are TRBV14 and TRBJ1-2, with a weak D call TRBD1 (5 bases). V lost 3 bases to trimming and J lost 6 bases, with 20 bases between them. Germline CDR1 and CDR2: SGHDN and FVKESK. The CDR3 runs 16 residues.

J is TRBJ2-3 and V is TRBV29-1; 9 nucleotides agree with TRBD1. CDR3 length equals 15 residues. CDR1 and CDR2 from the germline V gene are SQVTM and ANQGSEA. The trim removed 1 base at V and 1 base at J, leaving 3 bases unmatched. Written as DNA, the CDR3 is TGCAGCGTTGAAGCCCGGGACAGGGGCACAGATACGCAGTATTTT. This encodes CSVEARDRGTDTQYF.

This clonotype turned up a few times. The CDR3, as DNA: TGTGCCAGCAGCCCGGGTTTGGGCGGACTCTACACCGGGGAGCTGTTTTTT. Translation: CASSPGLGGLYTGELFF. The chain uses TRBV7-3 and TRBJ2-2; TRBD2 might be the D (5 bases). Trimming left V 5 bases short and J 3 bases short, with 19 bases between. This CDR3 region has 17 residues. CDR1 and CDR2 (germline): SGHTA, FQGTGA.

CDR3 DNA: TGTGCCAGTAGTATCCGGGTTAACAATCAGCCCCAGCATTTT. This codes for CASSIRVNNQPQHF. The chain has TRBV19 and TRBJ1-5; no definite D call. The ends were cut back, 3 bases at V and 3 bases at J, with 9 bases in the middle. This CDR3 has 14 amino acids. Germline CDR1 and CDR2: LNHDA and SQIVND (reference sequence).

This clonotype was seen a few times. V usage is TRBV20-1 and J usage is TRBJ2-1, with a possible D match to TRBD1 (6 bases). Trimming shortened V by 4 bases and J by 6 bases, and 13 bases separated the two germline ends. There are 13 residues in the CDR3. The germline CDR1 and CDR2 sequences are DFQATT and SNEGSKA (reference sequence). The CDR3 here is CSATRQVVNEQFF. As DNA, the CDR3 is TGCAGTGCTACAAGACAGGTTGTCAATGAGCAGTTCTTC.

This clonotype was observed at least ten times. The chain is built from TRBV29-1 and TRBJ1-1; weak D call: TRBD1 (5 bases). V lost 6 bases and J 4 bases, leaving 15 bases between the germline ends. CDR3 length: 13 residues. The germline gives CDR1 SQVTM, CDR2 ANQGSEA. In DNA form, the CDR3 reads TGCAGCGTGCGCCGGGGCGGTGGCACTGAAGCTTTCTTT. Translating it yields CSVRRGGGTEAFF.

The chain employs TRBV28 and TRBJ1-2; 9 positions agree with TRBD1. Germline CDR1 MDHEN, CDR2 SYDVKM. Unmatched junction bases numbered 8, after V lost 11 bases and J lost 7 bases. This CDR3 contains 12 residues. CDR3: CAGGDRAAGYTF. CDR3 nucleotides: TGTGCCGGCGGGGACAGGGCGGCTGGCTACACCTTC.

V usage is TRBV7-2 and J usage is TRBJ2-7, with 9 bases aligning to TRBD2. Trimming took 2 bases from V and 4 from J; bases not matched to a gene: 9. Germline assignment: CDR1 SGHTA and CDR2 FQGNSA. This CDR3 has 16 amino acids. In DNA, the CDR3 is TGTGCCAGCAGCTTATTTGTTAGCGGGGGTATTTACGAGCAGTACTTC. It yields the protein CASSLFVSGGIYEQYF. The whole variable domain, filled in from reference TRBV7-2 and TRBJ2-7, reads GAGVSQSPSNKVTEKGKDVELRCDPISGHTALYWYRQSLGQGLEFLIYFQGNSAPDKSGLPSDRFSAERTGGSVSTLTIQRTQQEDSAVYLCASSLFVSGGIYEQYFGPGTRLTVT.

There are many counts of this clonotype. This chain connects TRBV2 to TRBJ2-1; D perhaps matches TRBD1 (8 bases). The CDR3 has 14 amino acids. The V end was cut by 9 bases, the J end by 7 bases, with 19 bases between. Germline lookup yields CDR1 SNHLY and CDR2 FYNNEI. CDR3 protein: CARGGTGSLNEQFF. CDR3 bases: TGTGCCAGGGGGGGGACAGGATCGTTAAATGAGCAGTTCTTC.

This clonotype was seen more than once but under ten times. This chain links TRBV18 with TRBJ1-2, with no clear D. The CDR3 runs 17 residues. Trimming removed 3 bases at V and 0 bases at J, with 17 bases between. Germline V lookup: CDR1 KGHSH, CDR2 LQKENI. CDR3 in amino acids: CASSPIRRTDANYGYTF. The CDR3, as DNA: TGTGCCAGCTCACCGATCAGACGGACGGACGCTAACTATGGCTACACCTTC.